The 5 T cell receptor beta chains below were found in one sample sequenced in a study of blood T cell repertoires in COVID-19. The data were produced by immunoSEQ multiplex PCR, yet TCRdb's version contains in-frame clones alone and is incomplete. This table holds fewer than 350,000 clones, 85% found once. Sequencing was performed on PBMCs or T cells enriched from blood (not recorded which). The receptors come from a woman in her 30s who had been exposed to COVID-19.

A single count supports this clone. The chain is built from TRBV19 and TRBJ2-1; 10 bases align to TRBD1. Germline CDR1 LNHDA, CDR2 SQIVND (reference sequence). The CDR3 contains 14 residues. V shed 5 bases and J 5 bases; nucleotides not matched to a gene: 3. CDR3 sequence reads: CASSPGTGDNEQFF. DNA of the CDR3: TGTGCCAGTAGTCCGGGGACAGGGGACAATGAGCAGTTCTTC.

V is TRBV5-1 and J is TRBJ1-5, with 9 bases aligning to TRBD1. Unmatched junction bases numbered 4, after V lost 4 bases and J lost 2 bases. The germline CDR1 and CDR2 sequences are SGHRS and YFSETQ. There are 15 residues in the CDR3. CDR3 residues: CASSRTGGGNQPQHF. Written as DNA, the CDR3 is TGCGCCAGCAGCCGTACAGGGGGCGGCAATCAGCCCCAGCATTTT. Full variable domain (rest looked up from reference TRBV5-1 and TRBJ1-5): KAGVTQTPRYLIKTRGQQVTLSCSPISGHRSVSWYQQTPGQGLQFLFEYFSETQRNKGNFPGRFSGRQFSNSRSEMNVSTLELGDSALYLCASSRTGGGNQPQHFGDGTRLSIL.

The chain links TRBV30 to TRBJ2-5; 7 bases fit TRBD1. The ends lost 0 bases at V and 4 bases at J; junction bases unmatched: 8. The CDR3 loop spans 15 amino acids. The germline V gene has CDR1 GTSNPN and CDR2 SVGIG (reference sequence). The CDR3 reads CAWSVGGSALETQYF. CDR3 in DNA: TGTGCCTGGAGTGTAGGGGGCTCCGCTTTAGAGACCCAGTACTTC.

The chain recombines TRBV10-1 with TRBJ1-3; TRBD1 agrees at 10 bases. Germline V gene data show CDR1 as WNHNN and CDR2 as SYGVQD (reference sequence). Losses at the gene ends were 8 bases for V and 6 bases for J; bases not matched to a gene: 4. The CDR3 runs to 13 residues. The CDR3 DNA reads TGCGCCAGCCGAGGGACAGGGGAAAACACCATATATTTT. Translated: CASRGTGENTIYF.

This chain connects TRBV28 to TRBJ1-5, with TRBD1 identical over 10 bases. This CDR3 is built from 17 residues. The J segment lost 2 bases and the V segment lost 6 bases, leaving 10 bases of the junction unmatched. The germline CDR1 and CDR2 sequences are MDHEN and SYDVKM. This CDR3 is CASSSGQGGSGNQPQHF. The CDR3 bases are TGTGCCAGCAGCTCCGGACAGGGGGGGTCTGGCAATCAGCCCCAGCATTTT.